This T cell receptor (beta chain) comes out of a study of human T cells and chemical hapten exposure. TCRdb re-analysed the RACE reads in MiXCR, keeping a single row per CDR3 protein. In the table there are roughly 70,000 distinct CDR3 sequences, roughly 9.2% of which are singletons. Findings and limits, study-wide: Expanded TCRs grouped into significantly more large CDR3 similarity clusters than controls produced.

Germline V gives CDR1 SEHNR, CDR2 FQNEAQ (reference sequence). The ends were cut back, 5 bases at V and 7 bases at J, with 14 bases in the middle. This CDR3 is built from 13 residues. This clonotype was observed at least ten times. The antigen is not known. Time point denoted: patch test 1, 2 weeks after DPC sensitization. The treatment here: therapeutic diphenylcyclopropenone sensitization with weekly scalp DPC. The material was whole blood, obtained in connection with sensitization to the hapten diphenylcyclopropenone (DPC). V is TRBV7-9 and J is TRBJ1-1; tentatively, D is TRBD1 (6 bases). This TCR was recovered from a woman in her thirties or forties with alopecia areata. Some clones in this sample may be carry-over from other donors' samples. Written as DNA, the CDR3 is TGTGCCAGCAGCCCCCTACTGACAGGTGAAGCTTTCTTT. It translates to CASSPLLTGEAFF.